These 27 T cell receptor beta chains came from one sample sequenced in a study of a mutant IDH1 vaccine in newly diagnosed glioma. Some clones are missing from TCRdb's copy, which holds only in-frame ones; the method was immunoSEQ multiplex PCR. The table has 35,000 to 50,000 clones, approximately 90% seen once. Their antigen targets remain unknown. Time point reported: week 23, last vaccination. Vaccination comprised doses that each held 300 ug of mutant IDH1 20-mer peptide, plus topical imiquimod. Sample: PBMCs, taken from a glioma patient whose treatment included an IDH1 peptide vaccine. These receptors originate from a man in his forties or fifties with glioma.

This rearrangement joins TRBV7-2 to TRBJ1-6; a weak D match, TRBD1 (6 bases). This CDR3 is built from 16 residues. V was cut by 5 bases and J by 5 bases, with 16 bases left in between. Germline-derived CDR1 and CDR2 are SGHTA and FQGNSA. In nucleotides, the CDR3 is TGTGCCAGCAGCCATCAGACAGGACTTGATAATTCACCCCTCCACTTT. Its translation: CASSHQTGLDNSPLHF.

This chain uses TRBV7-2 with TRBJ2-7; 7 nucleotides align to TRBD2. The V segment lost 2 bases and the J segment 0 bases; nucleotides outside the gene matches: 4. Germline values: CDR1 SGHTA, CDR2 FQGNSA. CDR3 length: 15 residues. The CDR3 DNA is TGTGCCAGCAGCTTATGGGCGGGAGACTCCTACGAGCAGTACTTC. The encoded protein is CASSLWAGDSYEQYF.

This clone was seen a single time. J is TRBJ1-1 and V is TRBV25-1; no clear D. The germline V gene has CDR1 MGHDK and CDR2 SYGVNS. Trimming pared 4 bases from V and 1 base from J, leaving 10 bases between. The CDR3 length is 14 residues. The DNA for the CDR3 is TGTGCCAGCAGTGGAGGACGGCCGAACACTGAAGCTTTCTTT. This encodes CASSGGRPNTEAFF. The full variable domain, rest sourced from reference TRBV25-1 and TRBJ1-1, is EADIYQTPRYLVIGTGKKITLECSQTMGHDKMYWYQQDPGMELHLIHYSYGVNSTEKGDLSSESTVSRIRTEHFPLTLESARPSHTSQYLCASSGGRPNTEAFFGQGTRLTVV.

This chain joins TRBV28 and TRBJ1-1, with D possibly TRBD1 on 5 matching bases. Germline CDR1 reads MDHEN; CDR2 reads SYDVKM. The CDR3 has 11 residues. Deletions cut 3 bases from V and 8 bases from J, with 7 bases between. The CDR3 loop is CASSFRDEAFF. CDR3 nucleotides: TGTGCCAGCAGTTTTCGGGACGAAGCTTTCTTT.

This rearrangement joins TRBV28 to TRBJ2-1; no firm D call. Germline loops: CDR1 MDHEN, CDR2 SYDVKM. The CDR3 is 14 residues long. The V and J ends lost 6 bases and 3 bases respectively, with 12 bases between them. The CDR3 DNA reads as TGTGCCAGCAGCCCTCGGGCTGGCTACAATGAGCAGTTCTTC. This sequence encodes CASSPRAGYNEQFF.

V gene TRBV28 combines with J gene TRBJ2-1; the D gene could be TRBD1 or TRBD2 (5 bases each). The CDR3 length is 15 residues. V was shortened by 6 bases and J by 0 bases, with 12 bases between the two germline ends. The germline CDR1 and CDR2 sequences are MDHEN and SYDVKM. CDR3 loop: CASRVFGTSYNEQFF. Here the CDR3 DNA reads TGTGCCAGCAGGGTGTTTGGGACCTCCTACAATGAGCAGTTCTTC.

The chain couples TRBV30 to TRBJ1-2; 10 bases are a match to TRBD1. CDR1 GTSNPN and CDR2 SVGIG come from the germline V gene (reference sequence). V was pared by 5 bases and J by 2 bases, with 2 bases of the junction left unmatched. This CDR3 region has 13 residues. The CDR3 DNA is TGTGCCTGGGGGGGACAGGGGAACTATGGCTACACCTTC. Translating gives CAWGGQGNYGYTF. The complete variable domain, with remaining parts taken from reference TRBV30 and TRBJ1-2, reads SQTIHQWPATLVQPVGSPLSLECTVEGTSNPNLYWYRQAAGRGLQLLFYSVGIGQISSEVPQNLSASRPQDRQFILSSKKLLLSDSGFYLCAWGGQGNYGYTFGSGTRLTVV.

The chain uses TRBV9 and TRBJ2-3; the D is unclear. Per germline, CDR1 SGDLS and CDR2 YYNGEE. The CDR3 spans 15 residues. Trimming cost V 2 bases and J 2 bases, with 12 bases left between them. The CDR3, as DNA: TGTGCCAGCAGCGTTGGGCCCTACAACACAGATACGCAGTATTTT. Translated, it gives CASSVGPYNTDTQYF.

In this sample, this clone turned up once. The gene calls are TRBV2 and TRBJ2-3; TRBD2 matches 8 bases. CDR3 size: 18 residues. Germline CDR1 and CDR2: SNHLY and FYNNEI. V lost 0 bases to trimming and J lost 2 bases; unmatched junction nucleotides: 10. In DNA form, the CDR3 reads TGTGCCAGCAGTGAAGCGCGGTGGGCGGGAGGCCACACAGATACGCAGTATTTT. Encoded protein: CASSEARWAGGHTDTQYF.

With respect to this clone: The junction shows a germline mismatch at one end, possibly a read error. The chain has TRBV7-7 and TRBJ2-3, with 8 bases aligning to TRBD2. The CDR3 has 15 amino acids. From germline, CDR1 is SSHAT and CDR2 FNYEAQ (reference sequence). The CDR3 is CASSAMAGGANTQYF. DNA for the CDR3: TGTGCTAGCAGCGCAATGGCGGGAGGCGCAAATACGCAGTATTTT.

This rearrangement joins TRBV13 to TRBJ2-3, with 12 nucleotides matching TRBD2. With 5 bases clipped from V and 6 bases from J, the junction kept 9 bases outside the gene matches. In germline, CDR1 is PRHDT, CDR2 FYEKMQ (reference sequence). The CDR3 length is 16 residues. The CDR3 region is CASSASTSGRSDTQYF. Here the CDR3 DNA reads TGTGCCAGCAGCGCCTCGACTAGCGGGAGAAGTGATACGCAGTATTTT.

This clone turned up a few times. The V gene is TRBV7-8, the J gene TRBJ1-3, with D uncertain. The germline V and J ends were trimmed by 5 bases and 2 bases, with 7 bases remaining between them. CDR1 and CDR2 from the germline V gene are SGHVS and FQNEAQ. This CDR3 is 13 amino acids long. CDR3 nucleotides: TGTGCCAGCAGCCTCCGGACTGGAAACACCATATATTTT. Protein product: CASSLRTGNTIYF.

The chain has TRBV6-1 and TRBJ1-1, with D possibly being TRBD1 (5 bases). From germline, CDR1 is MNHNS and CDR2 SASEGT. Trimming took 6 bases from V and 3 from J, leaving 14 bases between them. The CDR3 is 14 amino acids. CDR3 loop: CASSPMARDTEAFF. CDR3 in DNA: TGTGCCAGCAGCCCCATGGCCAGGGACACTGAAGCTTTCTTT.

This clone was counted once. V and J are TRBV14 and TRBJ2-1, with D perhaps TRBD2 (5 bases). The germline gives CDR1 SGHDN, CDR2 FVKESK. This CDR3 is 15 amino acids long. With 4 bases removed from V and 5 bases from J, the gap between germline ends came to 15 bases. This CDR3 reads CASSPRAIVHNEQFF. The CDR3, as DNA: TGTGCCAGCAGCCCGCGGGCTATCGTCCACAATGAGCAGTTCTTC. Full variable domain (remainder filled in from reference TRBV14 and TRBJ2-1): EAGVTQFPSHSVIEKGQTVTLRCDPISGHDNLYWYRRVMGKEIKFLLHFVKESKQDESGMPNNRFLAERTGGTYSTLKVQPAELEDSGVYFCASSPRAIVHNEQFFGPGTRLTVL.

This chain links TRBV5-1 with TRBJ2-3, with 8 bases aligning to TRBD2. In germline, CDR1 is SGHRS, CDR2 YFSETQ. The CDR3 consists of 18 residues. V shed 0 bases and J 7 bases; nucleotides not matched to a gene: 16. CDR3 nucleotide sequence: TGCGCCAGCAGCTTGGGGGTTAGCGGGGACGCGTTAGAAAATACGCAGTATTTT. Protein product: CASSLGVSGDALENTQYF.

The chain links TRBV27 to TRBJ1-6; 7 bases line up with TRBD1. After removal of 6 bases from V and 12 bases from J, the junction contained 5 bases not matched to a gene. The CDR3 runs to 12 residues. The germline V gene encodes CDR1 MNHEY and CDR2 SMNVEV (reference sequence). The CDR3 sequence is CASRSSGGPLHF. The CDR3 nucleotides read TGTGCCAGCAGAAGCTCAGGGGGACCCCTCCACTTT.

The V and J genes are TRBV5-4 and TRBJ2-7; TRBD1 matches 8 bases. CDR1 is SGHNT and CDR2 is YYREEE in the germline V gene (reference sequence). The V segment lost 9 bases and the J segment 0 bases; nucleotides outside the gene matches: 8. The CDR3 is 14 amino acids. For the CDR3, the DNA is TGTGCCATATCCCTAGGGACAGGCTCCTACGAGCAGTACTTC. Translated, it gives CAISLGTGSYEQYF.

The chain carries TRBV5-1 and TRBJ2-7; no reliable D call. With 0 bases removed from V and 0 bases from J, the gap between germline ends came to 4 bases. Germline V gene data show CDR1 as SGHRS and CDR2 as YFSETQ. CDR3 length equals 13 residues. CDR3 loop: CASSLVPSYEQYF. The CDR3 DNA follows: TGCGCCAGCAGCTTGGTCCCCTCCTACGAGCAGTACTTC. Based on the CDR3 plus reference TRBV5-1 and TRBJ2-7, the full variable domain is KAGVTQTPRYLIKTRGQQVTLSCSPISGHRSVSWYQQTPGQGLQFLFEYFSETQRNKGNFPGRFSGRQFSNSRSEMNVSTLELGDSALYLCASSLVPSYEQYFGPGTRLTVT.

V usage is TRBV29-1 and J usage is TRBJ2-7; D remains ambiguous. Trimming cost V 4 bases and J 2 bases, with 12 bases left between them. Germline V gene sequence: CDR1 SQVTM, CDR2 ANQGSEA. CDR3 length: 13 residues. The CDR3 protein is CSVVGDGTYEQYF. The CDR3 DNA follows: TGCAGCGTTGTGGGTGACGGCACCTACGAGCAGTACTTC.

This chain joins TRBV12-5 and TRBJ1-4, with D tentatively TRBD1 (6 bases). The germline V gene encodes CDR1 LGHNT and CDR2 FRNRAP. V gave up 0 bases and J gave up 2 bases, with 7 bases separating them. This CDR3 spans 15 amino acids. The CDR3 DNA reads TGTGCTAGTGGTTTGGTGGGGGGCACTAATGAAAAACTGTTTTTT. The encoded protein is CASGLVGGTNEKLFF.

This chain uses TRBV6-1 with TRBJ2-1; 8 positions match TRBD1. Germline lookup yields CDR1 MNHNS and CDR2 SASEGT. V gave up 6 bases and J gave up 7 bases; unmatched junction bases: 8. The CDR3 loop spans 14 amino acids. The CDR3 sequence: CASRSQGAGNEQFF. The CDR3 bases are TGTGCCAGCAGGTCTCAGGGGGCAGGGAATGAGCAGTTCTTC.

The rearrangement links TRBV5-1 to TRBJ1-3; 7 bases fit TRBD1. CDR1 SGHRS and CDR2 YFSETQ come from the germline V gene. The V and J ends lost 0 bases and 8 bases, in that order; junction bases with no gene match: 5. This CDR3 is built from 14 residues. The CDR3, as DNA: TGCGCCAGCAGCTTGGGTCAGGGGGGAGACACCATATATTTT. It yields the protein CASSLGQGGDTIYF.

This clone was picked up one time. The CDR3 loop reads CASSIGLGTGSNQPQHF. The CDR3 DNA sequence: TGTGCCAGTAGTATAGGTCTTGGGACAGGTAGCAATCAGCCCCAGCATTTT. This chain connects TRBV19 to TRBJ1-5; 8 bases fit TRBD1. The CDR3 is 17 amino acids. V gave up 1 base and J gave up 0 bases; unmatched junction bases: 5. Per the germline V gene, CDR1 is LNHDA and CDR2 is SQIVND (reference sequence). The full variable domain, rest sourced from reference TRBV19 and TRBJ1-5, is DGGITQSPKYLFRKEGQNVTLSCEQNLNHDAMYWYRQDPGQGLRLIYYSQIVNDFQKGDIAEGYSVSREKKESFPLTVTSAQKNPTAFYLCASSIGLGTGSNQPQHFGDGTRLSIL.

CDR3 residues: CATSRGQGETQYF. The CDR3 DNA reads as TGTGCCACCAGCAGGGGACAGGGGGAGACCCAGTACTTC. The rearrangement links TRBV15 to TRBJ2-5, with 10 nucleotides matching TRBD1. The CDR3 covers 13 residues. Germline CDR1 is LNHNV and CDR2 is YYDKDF (reference sequence). V lost 3 bases and J lost 5; bases outside the gene matches: 0.

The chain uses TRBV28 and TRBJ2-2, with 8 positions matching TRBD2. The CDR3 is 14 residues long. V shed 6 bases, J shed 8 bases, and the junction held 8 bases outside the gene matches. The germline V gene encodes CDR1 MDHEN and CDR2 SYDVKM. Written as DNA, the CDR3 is TGTGCCAGCAGGTTGAAGAGCGGGAGTGGGGAGCTGTTTTTT. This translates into CASRLKSGSGELFF. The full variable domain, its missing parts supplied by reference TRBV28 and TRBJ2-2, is DVKVTQSSRYLVKRTGEKVFLECVQDMDHENMFWYRQDPGLGLRLIYFSYDVKMKEKGDIPEGYSVSREKKERFSLILESASTNQTSMYLCASRLKSGSGELFFGEGSRLTVL.

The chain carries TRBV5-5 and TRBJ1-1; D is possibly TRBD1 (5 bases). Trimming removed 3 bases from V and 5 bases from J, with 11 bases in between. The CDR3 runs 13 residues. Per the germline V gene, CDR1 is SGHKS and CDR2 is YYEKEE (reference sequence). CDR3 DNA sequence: TGTGCCAGCAGCTGGGGAGGGGAGACTGAAGCTTTCTTT. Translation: CASSWGGETEAFF.

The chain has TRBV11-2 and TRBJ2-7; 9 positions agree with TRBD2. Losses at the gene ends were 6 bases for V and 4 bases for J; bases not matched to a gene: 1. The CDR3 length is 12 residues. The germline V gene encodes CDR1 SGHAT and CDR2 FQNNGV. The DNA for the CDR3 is TGTGCCAGCAGTACTAGCGGGTACGAGCAGTACTTC. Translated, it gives CASSTSGYEQYF. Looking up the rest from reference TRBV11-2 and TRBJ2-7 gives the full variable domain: EAGVAQSPRYKIIEKRQSVAFWCNPISGHATLYWYQQILGQGPKLLIQFQNNGVVDDSQLPKDRFSAERLKGVDSTLKIQPAKLEDSAVYLCASSTSGYEQYFGPGTRLTVT.